This TCR beta chain was sequenced during a study of Tregs in tolerant kidney transplant recipients. Overall study findings and caveats: The most relevant donor-specific Treg TCRbeta repertoire apparently came from expansion with activated donor B cells.

The assay was immunoSEQ multiplex PCR, and TCRdb's table has in-frame clones only and misses some. The sample yields tens of thousands of clones, 93% seen once. The CDR3 covers 15 residues. Losses at the gene ends were 5 bases for V and 6 bases for J; bases not matched to a gene: 13. Germline assignment: CDR1 SEHNR and CDR2 FQNEAQ (reference sequence). Remarks on this clone: Its antigen is currently unknown.

This specimen was CD4+ T cells from blood, taken before the transplant. The J gene is TRBJ2-7, the V gene TRBV7-9; TRBD2 agrees at 7 bases. The TCR originated in a human donor who received a combined kidney and bone marrow transplant. The CDR3 DNA reads as TGTGCCAGCAGCCTAAACTCGGGGGGTCTGGGCGAGCAGTACTTC. Amino acids: CASSLNSGGLGEQYF.